Listed below are T cell receptor beta chains from one sample, sequenced in a study of blood T cell repertoires in COVID-19. Method: immunoSEQ multiplex PCR; TCRdb's copy keeps in-frame clones and lacks some. This table has some 150,000 clones, 70% to 90% appearing once. The specimen sequenced was PBMCs or T cells enriched from blood (not recorded which). These receptors all come from a woman between 18 and 29 years old who had recovered from COVID-19. Each CDR3 is given with its conserved first and last residue. D genes are given only for firm matches. Size values are once, few and many counts, or a class for expanded clones, and some rows have none.

TGTGCCAGCAGCTTAACAAACCGCGAGACCCAGTACTTC,CASSLTNRETQYF,once,TRBJ2-5,NA,TRBV7-9
TGTGCCAGCAGCCCGACGGAGGGTAGCGGGAGCTACGAGCAGTACTTC,CASSPTEGSGSYEQYF,NA,TRBJ2-7,TRBD2,TRBV27
TGTGCCAGCAGCTCGGGGACAGACTCCTACGAGCAGTACTTC,CASSSGTDSYEQYF,NA,TRBJ2-7,TRBD1,TRBV7-3
TGCAGTGCTAGTAGGGGGCGGGACACAGATACGCAGTATTTT,CSASRGRDTDTQYF,NA,TRBJ2-3,NA,TRBV20-1
TGTGCCAGCAGCCAGGACAGGGGTCAGCCCCAGCATTTT,CASSQDRGQPQHF,few,TRBJ1-5,TRBD1,TRBV4-2
TGTGCCAGCAGCTCGCGGGGAGGGCGAGCAACAGATACGCAGTATTTT,CASSSRGGRATDTQYF,NA,TRBJ2-3,TRBD2,TRBV5-5
TGTGCCAGCAGTCTTACTAGCGAGTACACAGATACGCAGTATTTT,CASSLTSEYTDTQYF,few,TRBJ2-3,TRBD2,TRBV6-4
TGTGCCAGCAGCCTTGGACTAGCGGGAGTGTTCAATGAGCAGTTCTTC,CASSLGLAGVFNEQFF,once,TRBJ2-1,TRBD2,TRBV9
TGTGCCAGCTCACCACCTACCAGGACAGATACGCAGTATTTT,CASSPPTRTDTQYF,NA,TRBJ2-3,NA,TRBV18
TGCGCCAGCAGCCAAGATTACCCCCCCCGGGACAGGTACTTC,CASSQDYPPRDRYF,NA,TRBJ2-7,TRBD1,TRBV4-3
TGTGCCAGCAGTGACTCGAGCGCCTCTGGGGCCAACGTCCTGACTTTC,CASSDSSASGANVLTF,NA,TRBJ2-6,NA,TRBV6-4
TGTGCCAGCAGGTACGGTCCCCTCGACAATGAGCAGTTCTTC,CASRYGPLDNEQFF,NA,TRBJ2-1,NA,TRBV27
TGTGCCAGCAGTTTTCTACAGTCTGAAGCTTTCTTT,CASSFLQSEAFF,once,TRBJ1-1,NA,TRBV28
TGTGCCAGCAGCCCCAGTGGGACTAGCGGAGACAATGAGCAGTTCTTC,CASSPSGTSGDNEQFF,NA,TRBJ2-1,TRBD2,TRBV3-1/TRBV3-2
TGTGCCAGCAGCCTAGTGGCGACTAGCACAGATACGCAGTATTTT,CASSLVATSTDTQYF,NA,TRBJ2-3,NA,TRBV7-9